The entry below describes one T cell receptor beta chain. The antigen is not known. This sample was taken from a study of cytomegalovirus exposure and HLA in healthy donors. Overall study context: Previous work identified 95 million to 140 million unique TCR beta sequences from around 200 million T cells.

Study-wide results and caveats: A later analysis linked a missense variant in DCLRE1C to the trimming of TCR beta V and J genes. An analysis that came later showed most CMV-associated TCR beta chains appearing HLA-restricted. Highly shared variants forming one cluster were likely a sequencing artifact.

Per the germline V gene, CDR1 is MNHNS and CDR2 is SASEGT. Trimming shortened V by 2 bases and J by 10 bases, and 18 bases separated the two germline ends. The length of the CDR3 is 16 residues. 13 Jbeta primers and 60 Vbeta primers were used for the PCR. Profiled with immunoSEQ multiplex PCR; TCRdb holds only in-frame clones, not every one. Its clone listing holds 60,000 to 75,000 clones. The TCR was taken from a woman in her twenties or thirties in good health and CMV-seronegative. V gene TRBV6-1 combines with J gene TRBJ1-6; TRBD1 is a possible D gene (5 bases). Material: PBMCs. CDR3 sequence (DNA): TGTGCCAGCAGTGAAAATCGGGTCAGGGTGGGCTCACCCCTCCACTTT. Protein: CASSENRVRVGSPLHF.